This T cell receptor beta chain was sequenced for a study of shared clonotypes between healthy human individuals. Trimming left V 6 bases short and J 4 bases short, with 15 bases between. The CDR3 has 15 residues. CDR1 and CDR2 (germline): SGHAT, FQNNGV. Repertoires were generated with immunoSEQ multiplex PCR, while TCRdb's copy carries only in-frame clones and drops some. The sample carries around 2,000,000 clones, 90% to 95% recorded once. As for this clone: What it recognizes is unknown.

Naive CD8 populations comprised CD45RO-negative cells positively selected for CCR7, excluding terminally differentiated effector memory CD45RA+ cells. Adult donors, all healthy and HIV-negative, had no recent acute infections or vaccinations. Overall study findings and caveats: Researchers found naive subsets generally carried larger estimated richness than memory subsets.

The chain combines TRBV11-2 with TRBJ2-2; D is unresolved. Input material: naive CD8+ T cells from PBMCs. This sequence originates from a man younger than 35 in good health. Some clones in this sample may be carry-over from other donors' samples. The CDR3 sequence: CASRGPVRPTGELFF. The CDR3 region has the DNA TGTGCCAGCAGAGGCCCCGTAAGGCCCACCGGGGAGCTGTTTTTT.